The 5 T cell receptor beta chains below were found in one sample sequenced in a study of molecular identifiers for immune sequencing clone quantification. TCRdb itself ran the PCR reads through MiXCR, one entry per CDR3 protein. This sample yields nearly 55,000 distinct CDR3 sequences, of which 36% are seen a single time; approximately 4.2% belongs to the top ten. Sequencing used naive CD8+ T cells from blood, with Jurkat cell RNA spiked in. The subset here: FACS-sorted CD8+CD4-CCR7+CD45RA+ naive T cells. Receptors originate from a human donor in good health. Some libraries in this study had Jurkat cell RNA spiked in.

This sequence joins TRBV3-2 and TRBJ2-2; TRBD2, the D gene given by the table, was not confirmed from the DNA. TRBV3-2 is a listed pseudogene. This CDR3 region has 17 residues. The CDR3 coding sequence is TGTGCCAGCAGCCAAGATGATGAAGCGGGAGAGTCCGGGGAGCTGTTTTTT. As protein: CASSQDDEAGESGELFF.

In its sample, this clonotype was seen many times. This chain connects TRBV7-2 to TRBJ2-1; 7 nucleotides agree with TRBD2. Trimming cost V 3 bases and J 8 bases; bases outside gene matches: 7. The length of the CDR3 is 14 residues. Germline V gene sequence: CDR1 SGHTA, CDR2 FQGNSA. DNA of the CDR3: TGTGCCAGCAGCTTGGGGGGAGGGCCCTATGAGCAGTTCTTC. Translating it yields CASSLGGGPYEQFF.

Regarding this clonotype: No conserved phenylalanine or tryptophan is present at the end of the CDR3, so a read error is the likely explanation. The rearrangement uses TRBV23-1 and TRBJ2-2; perhaps TRBD1 as D (7 bases). TRBV23-1 is treated as an ORF (open reading frame) with a function not yet certain. The length of the CDR3 is 18 residues. V lost 2 bases, J lost 6 bases, and 22 bases lay in between. CDR3 nucleotides: TGCGCCAGCAGTCAAGTCGGTTCGGAGGGGGCTATCGCCGGGGAGCTGTTTTTA. Its translation: CASSQVGSEGAIAGELFL.

V is TRBV10-3 and J is TRBJ1-1; no firm D call. CDR3 size: 13 residues. V was shortened by 5 bases and J by 0 bases, with 7 bases between the two germline ends. Per germline, CDR1 ENHRY and CDR2 SYGVKD. The CDR3, as DNA: TGTGCCATCAGTATGGAGTTGAACACTGAAGCTTTCTTT. Amino acids: CAISMELNTEAFF.

In regard to this clonotype: A read error may produce the germline difference seen at one junction end. The rearrangement joins TRBV27 to TRBJ2-5; D may match TRBD1 or TRBD2 (5 bases each). Per the germline V gene, CDR1 is MNHEY and CDR2 is SMNVEV (reference sequence). The CDR3 runs 15 residues. The CDR3 is CACSLWGNQQETQYF. CDR3 DNA sequence: TGTGCCTGCAGTTTATGGGGGAACCAACAAGAGACCCAGTACTTC.